Listed below are T cell receptor beta chains from one sample, sequenced in a study of blood T cell repertoires in COVID-19. This table comes from immunoSEQ multiplex PCR, and its TCRdb copy is limited to in-frame clones, with some not included. The profile shows 50,000 to 65,000 clones, 70% to 90% of them singletons. Material for sequencing was peripheral blood. These receptors all come from a man aged 50-60 years with active COVID-19. CDR3s include the opening cysteine and the closing phenylalanine or tryptophan. The D gene is left open where the match is weak. Expanded clones are given a class, and other clones once, few, many or no size at all.

cdr3_nt,cdr3_aa,j_call,v_call,d_call,clone_size
TGTGCCAGCAGCTTGGACAGCAGCTCCTACGAGCAGTACTTC,CASSLDSSSYEQYF,TRBJ2-7,TRBV5-4,NA,NA
TGTGCCTGGAGTGTAGGTGGGGCCGCTAGAGAAAAACTGTTTTTT,CAWSVGGAAREKLFF,TRBJ1-4,TRBV30,NA,NA
TGCGCCAGCAGCCAAGGTCAGGGGAACCCTAATGAAAAACTGTTTTTT,CASSQGQGNPNEKLFF,TRBJ1-4,TRBV4-1,NA,NA
TGTGCCAGCAGCTTAGGCCCTCTCAGGGCTGGTGGAAACACCATATATTTT,CASSLGPLRAGGNTIYF,TRBJ1-3,TRBV7-9,NA,NA
TGCACCAGCAGCCAAACCAGGACTAGCCCCTACGAGCAGTACTTC,CTSSQTRTSPYEQYF,TRBJ2-7,TRBV1,NA,NA
TGTGCCAGCAGGTCGGGACAGGGGATTTCACCCCTCCACTTT,CASRSGQGISPLHF,TRBJ1-6,TRBV7-9,TRBD1,NA
TGTGCCAGCAGCTGGGGTTCTGGGGGGATGGGACAGCCCCAGCATTTT,CASSWGSGGMGQPQHF,TRBJ1-5,TRBV5-5,NA,NA
TGCGCCAGCAGCTTGGAGTCTCCCGGGGGGGCGACAGATACGCAGTATTTT,CASSLESPGGATDTQYF,TRBJ2-3,TRBV5-1,TRBD2,NA
TGTGCCAGCAGCCACACAGGGAGAATGAACACTGAAGCTTTCTTT,CASSHTGRMNTEAFF,TRBJ1-1,TRBV7-9,NA,NA
TGTGCCAGCAGTTACTCGATTTGGGAGGATCAGCCCCAGCATTTT,CASSYSIWEDQPQHF,TRBJ1-5,TRBV6-5,NA,NA
TGTGCCAGCAGCTTTACCGGGCCGACTAGAAATGAGCAGTTCTTC,CASSFTGPTRNEQFF,TRBJ2-1,TRBV7-9,NA,once
TGTGCCAGCTCTGAACGAGCGGGTAGCTCCTACGAGCAGTACTTC,CASSERAGSSYEQYF,TRBJ2-7,TRBV18,NA,once
TGTGCCAGCAGCTCCGTCGGGGGGTACTCCTACGAGCAGTACTTC,CASSSVGGYSYEQYF,TRBJ2-7,TRBV5-4,TRBD2,NA
TGTGCCAGCAGCTTGGCCGGGAGAGATACGCAGTATTTT,CASSLAGRDTQYF,TRBJ2-3,TRBV5-4,NA,few
TGTGCCAGCTCACCCAAGGGGGAAGCTTTCTTT,CASSPKGEAFF,TRBJ1-1,TRBV18,NA,NA
TGCGCCAGCAGCTTGGCTGGACAGGGGAATGAAAAACTGTTTTTT,CASSLAGQGNEKLFF,TRBJ1-4,TRBV5-1,TRBD1,NA